This T cell receptor (beta chain) was profiled in a study of blood T cell repertoires in COVID-19. This study enrolled people aged about 18 to 95 from roughly 24 US geographic areas. Original handling: Nucleated cell number was recorded as an estimate derived from reference gene primer amplification. Only in-frame clones appear in the TCRdb table, and some are missing; sequencing was by immunoSEQ multiplex PCR. V and J calls and clone size are as listed in that table; D and trimming were resolved from the DNA. This sample has more than 40,000 clones, with about 86% found just once. This CDR3 spans 14 amino acids. CDR1 is KGHSH, CDR2 LQKENI, per germline. Trimming removed 2 bases from V and 9 bases from J, with 11 bases in between.

Sequencing input: PBMCs or T cells enriched from blood (not recorded which). This receptor was taken from a woman aged 50 to 60 who had recovered from COVID-19. The chain uses TRBV18 and TRBJ1-6; D is unclear. The CDR3 region has the DNA TGTGCCAGCTCACCAAGCATCGAGGGTTCACCCCTCCACTTT. This translates into CASSPSIEGSPLHF.